Shown below are 5 T cell receptor beta chains from a single sample sequenced in a study of T cell responses to AZD1222 COVID-19 vaccine. The table came from immunoSEQ multiplex PCR; TCRdb's copy has only in-frame clones and leaves some out. This table has 150,000 to 200,000 clones, roughly 94% appearing once. This sample comprised peripheral blood, obtained 28 days after the second AZD1222 dose. The receptors originated from an adult who received the AZD1222 COVID-19 vaccine.

V usage is TRBV19 and J usage is TRBJ2-7; no clear D gene. The CDR3 totals 13 residues. V dropped 3 bases and J dropped 3 bases, with 9 bases sitting between them. Germline values: CDR1 LNHDA, CDR2 SQIVND (reference sequence). CDR3 in amino acids: CASSMGRFYEQYF. The CDR3 bases are TGTGCCAGTAGTATGGGTAGGTTCTACGAGCAGTACTTC.

For the CDR3, the DNA is TGTGCCATCCGGACTAGCGGGGGACCCTACGAGCAGTACTTC. It is translated as CAIRTSGGPYEQYF. The V and J genes are TRBV6-5 and TRBJ2-7, with TRBD2 identical over 13 bases. J was trimmed by 2 bases and V by 10 bases; bases with no gene match: 5. The CDR3 extends over 14 amino acids. The V gene's germline CDR1 is MNHEY and CDR2 SVGAGI.

The chain is built from TRBV9 and TRBJ1-3; perhaps TRBD1 as D (5 bases). Trimming removed 0 bases at V and 6 bases at J, with 13 bases between. CDR3 length: 15 residues. Germline V gene data show CDR1 as SGDLS and CDR2 as YYNGEE. The CDR3 reads CASSVVGGNVNTIYF. The CDR3 coding sequence is TGTGCCAGCAGCGTAGTCGGGGGAAACGTAAACACCATATATTTT.

This clone was observed a few times. The gene calls are TRBV5-1 and TRBJ1-2; D is unresolved. Germline assignment: CDR1 SGHRS and CDR2 YFSETQ. V was trimmed by 2 bases and J by 10 bases, leaving 15 bases between them. The CDR3 extends over 13 amino acids. In DNA form, the CDR3 reads TGCGCCAGCAGCTTAGAAGCAGGTCGTGACTACACCTTC. Amino acids: CASSLEAGRDYTF.

The gene calls are TRBV11-1 and TRBJ1-1, with a possible D match to TRBD1 (6 bases). The germline gives CDR1 SGHAT, CDR2 FQDESV (reference sequence). CDR3 length: 14 residues. V was cut by 1 base and J by 5 bases, with 11 bases left in between. CDR3 nucleotide sequence: TGTGCCAGCAGCTTAGGAAGAGGGGGAACTGAAGCTTTCTTT. Translating it yields CASSLGRGGTEAFF. The complete variable domain, with remaining parts taken from reference TRBV11-1 and TRBJ1-1, reads EAEVAQSPRYKITEKSQAVAFWCDPISGHATLYWYRQILGQGPELLVQFQDESVVDDSQLPKDRFSAERLKGVDSTLKIQPAELGDSAMYLCASSLGRGGTEAFFGQGTRLTVV.